This T cell receptor (beta chain) originates from a study of T cell changes during pregnancy in multiple sclerosis. This clone is a singleton in its sample. The CDR3 has 13 residues. V was clipped by 7 bases and J by 4 bases; unmatched bases: 4. Method: immunoSEQ multiplex PCR; TCRdb's copy keeps in-frame clones and lacks some. This table holds about 77,000 clones, about 93% found once. Sequenced here: peripheral blood, sampled after pregnancy. V gene TRBV6-7 combines with J gene TRBJ2-3; TRBD2 agrees at 8 bases. TRBV6-7 is an ORF; its function is uncertain. The receptor's source is a female donor in good health, enrolled as a control in a pregnancy study. CDR3 sequence: CASTRRGADTQYF. The CDR3 DNA follows: TGTGCCAGCACCAGGCGGGGGGCAGATACGCAGTATTTT.